The 21 T cell receptor beta chains reported below all come from one sample, sequenced in a study of shared T cell receptors in the human thymus. Profiling relied on immunoSEQ multiplex PCR, and the TCRdb table lists in-frame clones only, not all of them. The sample lists 700,000 or so clones; 80% to 90% were seen once. The sample was also linked to a second study, of human thymus T cells.

The sample taken for sequencing was thymocytes. All receptors come from a girl under two years old with a congenital heart defect.

The gene calls are TRBV7-6 and TRBJ2-7; 7 bases match TRBD2. Germline lookup yields CDR1 SGHVS and CDR2 FNYEAQ. V shed 1 base, J shed 2 bases, and the junction held 11 bases outside the gene matches. The length of the CDR3 is 17 residues. The DNA for the CDR3 is TGTGCCAGCAGCTTAGGGTCCCCTAGCGGAGGAACCTACGAGCAGTACTTC. Its protein is CASSLGSPSGGTYEQYF.

In its sample, this clone was seen a few times. Here the CDR3 reads CASSSRTAPSLLNQPQHF. CDR3 nucleotide sequence: TGTGCCAGCAGCTCAAGGACAGCCCCGTCCCTATTAAATCAGCCCCAGCATTTT. The V call is TRBV5-6, the J call TRBJ1-5, with D maybe TRBD1 (6 bases). The CDR3 is 18 amino acids. The V and J ends lost 3 bases and 4 bases respectively, with 23 bases between them. In germline, CDR1 is SGHDT, CDR2 YYEEEE.

In this sample, this clone turned up once. The gene calls are TRBV7-2 and TRBJ1-6; a possible D gene is TRBD1 (6 bases). The V and J ends lost 4 bases and 10 bases respectively, with 20 bases between them. Germline V gene lookup returns CDR1 SGHTA and CDR2 FQGNSA. CDR3 length equals 16 residues. Here the CDR3 DNA reads TGTGCCAGCAGCTACCAGGGGCCAAAGGGGCACTCACCCCTCCACTTT. It encodes CASSYQGPKGHSPLHF.

V usage is TRBV7-6 and J usage is TRBJ1-1; TRBD1 might be the D (6 bases). The CDR3 runs 15 residues. Per germline, CDR1 SGHVS and CDR2 FNYEAQ. V lost 3 bases to trimming and J lost 1 base, with 12 bases between them. In DNA, the CDR3 is TGTGCCAGCAGCTTTATCGGACAGCAGAACACTGAAGCTTTCTTT. Residues: CASSFIGQQNTEAFF.

This chain joins TRBV13 and TRBJ1-1, with a tentative D call TRBD1 (6 bases). Looked up from germline, CDR1 is PRHDT and CDR2 is FYEKMQ (reference sequence). The CDR3 contains 16 residues. V lost 5 bases and J 1 base, leaving 17 bases between the germline ends. The CDR3 nucleotides are TGTGCCAGCAGCCCACGGGGGGGCCAGGAGAACACTGAAGCTTTCTTT. It is translated as CASSPRGGQENTEAFF.

V and J are TRBV5-1 and TRBJ2-7, with TRBD1 as a possible D gene (6 bases). Deletions cut 7 bases from V and 4 bases from J, with 12 bases between. Germline V CDR1 and CDR2: SGHRS, YFSETQ. CDR3 length equals 12 residues. The CDR3 sequence is CASRTDQYEQYF. In nucleotides, the CDR3 is TGCGCCAGCCGGACAGATCAATACGAGCAGTACTTC.

The CDR3 loop reads CASSPSEVTELPSNYGYTF. In nucleotides, the CDR3 is TGTGCCAGCAGCCCTTCTGAAGTAACCGAGCTGCCCTCTAACTATGGCTACACCTTC. The rearrangement links TRBV7-9 to TRBJ1-2; D not certain. Trimming pared 5 bases from V and 0 bases from J, leaving 25 bases between. The germline V gene encodes CDR1 SEHNR and CDR2 FQNEAQ (reference sequence). The CDR3 runs to 19 residues.

This clone was recorded only once. The chain couples TRBV5-4 to TRBJ2-6; 8 bases align to TRBD1. The CDR3 totals 17 residues. Germline CDR1 and CDR2: SGHNT and YYREEE (reference sequence). The V gene end was trimmed by 1 base and the J gene end by 2 bases; junction bases not matched to a gene: 5. The CDR3 DNA sequence: TGTGCCAGCAGCTTGCGGACAGGGAGGCCTGGGGCCAACGTCCTGACTTTC. Its translation is CASSLRTGRPGANVLTF.

V usage is TRBV5-4 and J usage is TRBJ1-2, with D possibly TRBD1 on 5 matching bases. The CDR3 length is 15 residues. The germline V gene encodes CDR1 SGHNT and CDR2 YYREEE (reference sequence). The V end was cut by 5 bases, the J end by 5 bases, with 19 bases between. The CDR3 DNA sequence: TGTGCCAGCAGTCAAGGTTCGACAGCTACTTATGGCTACACCTTC. This sequence encodes CASSQGSTATYGYTF.

The chain carries TRBV6-4 and TRBJ1-2; D gene ambiguous. The CDR3 spans 13 residues. V lost 5 bases, J lost 8 bases, and 15 bases lay in between. Germline assignment: CDR1 MRHNA and CDR2 SNTAGT. The CDR3 protein is CASSPEGTRGYTF. As DNA, the CDR3 is TGTGCCAGCAGTCCCGAGGGTACCAGGGGCTACACCTTC.

The chain employs TRBV29-1 and TRBJ1-2; the D is unclear. This CDR3 has 13 residues. Between the trimmed V and J ends, which lost 1 base and 3 bases, there was a span of 9 bases. Germline assignment: CDR1 SQVTM and CDR2 ANQGSEA. The chain's CDR3 is CSVEGLAYYGYTF. DNA for the CDR3: TGCAGCGTTGAAGGGCTGGCATACTATGGCTACACCTTC. Drawing the rest from reference TRBV29-1 and TRBJ1-2, the complete variable domain is SAVISQKPSRDICQRGTSLTIQCQVDSQVTMMFWYRQQPGQSLTLIATANQGSEATYESGFVIDKFPISRPNLTFSTLTVSNMSPEDSSIYLCSVEGLAYYGYTFGSGTRLTVV.

The chain has TRBV19 and TRBJ1-2; TRBD1 matches at 12 bases. In germline, CDR1 is LNHDA, CDR2 SQIVND (reference sequence). The CDR3 is 17 amino acids. V lost 2 bases to trimming and J lost 8 bases; unmatched junction nucleotides: 12. CDR3 nucleotide sequence: TGTGCCAGTAGTATAAGGGACAGGGGGCCCTCCGAAGGGGGCTACACCTTC. Its protein product is CASSIRDRGPSEGGYTF.

Only one count was recorded for this clone. The rearrangement joins TRBV2 to TRBJ1-1; D remains unclear. CDR1 is SNHLY, CDR2 FYNNEI, per germline. Trimming left V 10 bases short and J 7 bases short, with 13 bases between. The CDR3 spans 11 residues. The CDR3 here is CATLRRDEAFF. The CDR3, as DNA: TGTGCCACCCTGAGGAGGGATGAAGCTTTCTTT.

This clone was seen only once. V gene TRBV5-6 combines with J gene TRBJ1-6; a weak D match, TRBD1 (6 bases). This CDR3 region has 16 residues. Germline V gives CDR1 SGHDT, CDR2 YYEEEE. The V end was cut by 0 bases, the J end by 8 bases, with 15 bases between. The CDR3 spells CASSLDRVRFDSPLHF. The CDR3 bases are TGTGCCAGCAGCTTGGACAGGGTGAGATTTGATTCACCCCTCCACTTT.

J is TRBJ2-7 and V is TRBV2; 9 bases fit TRBD1. This CDR3 has 13 amino acids. Germline V lookup: CDR1 SNHLY, CDR2 FYNNEI. J was trimmed by 4 bases and V by 4 bases; bases with no gene match: 2. The CDR3 spells CASSGGTGYEQYF. The CDR3 coding sequence is TGTGCCAGCAGTGGCGGGACAGGGTACGAGCAGTACTTC.

This clone was seen more than once but under ten times. Other DNA sequences in this sample translate to the same CDR3. The rearrangement links TRBV5-1 to TRBJ1-4; D is uncertain. Between the trimmed V and J ends, which lost 2 bases and 0 bases, there was a span of 8 bases. The CDR3 extends over 15 amino acids. The germline V gene encodes CDR1 SGHRS and CDR2 YFSETQ. The CDR3 DNA follows: TGCGCCAGCAGCTTTCTAGGTCCAACTAATGAAAAACTGTTTTTT. Protein product: CASSFLGPTNEKLFF. The full variable domain, rest sourced from reference TRBV5-1 and TRBJ1-4, is KAGVTQTPRYLIKTRGQQVTLSCSPISGHRSVSWYQQTPGQGLQFLFEYFSETQRNKGNFPGRFSGRQFSNSRSEMNVSTLELGDSALYLCASSFLGPTNEKLFFGSGTQLSVL.

The rearrangement links TRBV6-6 to TRBJ2-7; the D gene is possibly TRBD1 (6 bases). V was pared by 4 bases and J by 1 base, with 17 bases between. This CDR3 contains 16 residues. CDR1 and CDR2 (germline): MNHNY, SVGAGI (reference sequence). The chain's CDR3 is CASSSQQGVGSYEQYF. The CDR3 nucleotides read TGTGCCAGCAGTTCCCAACAGGGCGTCGGTTCCTACGAGCAGTACTTC.

The chain uses TRBV2 and TRBJ1-5, with 7 bases lining up with TRBD1. V lost 3 bases, J lost 5 bases, and 10 bases stayed unmatched. Germline values: CDR1 SNHLY, CDR2 FYNNEI. The CDR3 runs 16 residues. CDR3 loop: CASSDLLGQRDQPQHF. The CDR3 bases are TGTGCCAGCAGTGACCTCCTGGGACAGAGGGATCAGCCCCAGCATTTT.

V gene TRBV7-2 combines with J gene TRBJ2-2; the match to TRBD1 covers 8 bases. The ends lost 5 bases at V and 4 bases at J; junction bases unmatched: 6. The CDR3 loop spans 15 amino acids. Germline V lookup: CDR1 SGHTA, CDR2 FQGNSA. The CDR3 sequence: CASSGQGVVTGELFF. For the CDR3, the DNA is TGTGCCAGCAGCGGACAGGGTGTTGTCACCGGGGAGCTGTTTTTT.

This rearrangement joins TRBV7-8 to TRBJ2-7; a possible D gene is TRBD1 (5 bases). Germline V CDR1 and CDR2: SGHVS, FQNEAQ. Trimming took off 5 bases at V and 0 bases at J, with 14 bases between the two ends. This CDR3 comprises 15 residues. In DNA form, the CDR3 reads TGTGCCAGCAGCCCGTGGACACCATCCTCCTACGAGCAGTACTTC. As protein: CASSPWTPSSYEQYF.

The sample holds one count of this clone. This chain uses TRBV5-5 with TRBJ2-5, with 9 bases that match TRBD1. This CDR3 comprises 19 residues. Trimming at V came to 3 bases and at J to 0 bases, leaving 15 bases not matched to a gene. The germline V gene encodes CDR1 SGHKS and CDR2 YYEKEE (reference sequence). Written as DNA, the CDR3 is TGTGCCAGCAGCTGGCCGGGACAGGGAGCGGGGCCGTACCAAGAGACCCAGTACTTC. Translated: CASSWPGQGAGPYQETQYF.